This T cell receptor beta chain was identified in a study of CD8+ T cells in alopecia areata. Study-wide points: Scalp clonality decreased significantly with tofacitinib, and so did expanded CD8+ clones among the top 100.

RNA extraction and reverse transcription yielded cDNA as sequencing template. The assay was immunoSEQ multiplex PCR, and TCRdb's table has in-frame clones only and misses some. The data hold tens of thousands of clones, with about two thirds observed a single time. In the case of this clone: Its antigen is not identified.

The length of the CDR3 is 14 residues. Per the germline V gene, CDR1 is SGHRS and CDR2 is YFSETQ. Trimming left V 0 bases short and J 5 bases short, with 8 bases between. Treatment reported: oral pan-JAK inhibitor, 5-10 mg twice daily. The receptor comes from a human donor with alopecia areata. This chain uses TRBV5-1 with TRBJ2-2; no reliable D call. Sequences were derived from CD8+ T cells sorted from blood, sampled at approximately week 44, from a patient treated with tofacitinib. CDR3 sequence reads: CASSLGQATGELFF. The CDR3 DNA sequence: TGCGCCAGCAGCTTGGGGCAGGCGACCGGGGAGCTGTTTTTT. The variable domain in full, completed from reference TRBV5-1 and TRBJ2-2, reads KAGVTQTPRYLIKTRGQQVTLSCSPISGHRSVSWYQQTPGQGLQFLFEYFSETQRNKGNFPGRFSGRQFSNSRSEMNVSTLELGDSALYLCASSLGQATGELFFGEGSRLTVL.